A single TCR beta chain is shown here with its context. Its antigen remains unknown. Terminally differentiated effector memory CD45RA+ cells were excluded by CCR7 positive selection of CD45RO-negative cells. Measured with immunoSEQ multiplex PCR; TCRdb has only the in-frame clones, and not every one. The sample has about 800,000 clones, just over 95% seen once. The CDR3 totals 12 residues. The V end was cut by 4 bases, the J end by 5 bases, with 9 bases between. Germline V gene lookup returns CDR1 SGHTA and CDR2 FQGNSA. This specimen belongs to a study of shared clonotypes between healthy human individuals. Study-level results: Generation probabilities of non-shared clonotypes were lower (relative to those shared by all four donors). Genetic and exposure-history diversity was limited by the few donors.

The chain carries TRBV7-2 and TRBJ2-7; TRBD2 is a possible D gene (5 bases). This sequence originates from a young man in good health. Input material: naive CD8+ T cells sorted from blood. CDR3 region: CASSSSGNEQYF. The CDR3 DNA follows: TGTGCCAGCAGCTCTTCGGGAAACGAGCAGTACTTC.